This T cell receptor beta chain was recovered during a study of T cells in localized non-small cell lung cancer. Libraries were prepared by immunoSEQ multiplex PCR; TCRdb keeps only in-frame clonotypes and omits some of them. The sample consists of 7,000 to 8,000 clones, about 91% of them appearing once. CDR3 length: 16 residues. The junction had 5 bases not matched to a gene; V was cut back by 1 base and J by 4 bases. Germline lookup yields CDR1 LNHNV and CDR2 YYDKDF (reference sequence). The source was peripheral blood mononuclear cells, collected before any cancer treatment. The chain recombines TRBV15 with TRBJ1-5; 9 bases map to TRBD1. The receptor was isolated from a male donor at least 60 years old with stage II lung adenocarcinoma. CDR3 amino acids: CATSRVGQGWNQPQHF. CDR3 nucleotide sequence: TGTGCCACCAGCAGAGTAGGACAGGGGTGGAATCAGCCCCAGCATTTT.